The sequence of this TCR beta chain was determined in a study of blood T cell repertoires in COVID-19. Turning to the study itself: The origin of the acute and convalescent COVID-19 samples was the United States, Italy and Spain.

Clones were read by immunoSEQ multiplex PCR, and TCRdb kept only the in-frame ones, dropping some. Of tens of thousands of clones in the sample, roughly 80% were seen once. This CDR3 is built from 15 residues. V gave up 4 bases and J gave up 4 bases, with 17 bases separating them. From germline, CDR1 is SGDLS and CDR2 YYNGEE. The sequenced sample was peripheral blood. The clonotype was recovered from a man between 65 and 79 years old with COVID-19, enrolled during active disease. The genes are TRBV9 and TRBJ1-2; the D gene is possibly TRBD1 (6 bases). CDR3: CASSPLGQTSYGYTF. CDR3 bases: TGTGCCAGCAGCCCGCTAGGACAGACTTCCTATGGCTACACCTTC.